These 20 T cell receptor beta chains share one sample of origin, sequenced in a study of blood T cell repertoires in COVID-19. Sequenced by immunoSEQ multiplex PCR; TCRdb stores in-frame clones only, minus some. The sample includes 350,000 to 550,000 clones, 87% of them seen just once. Input material: PBMCs or T cells enriched from blood (not recorded which). The receptors here all came from a woman younger than 35 with acute COVID-19.

This chain connects TRBV10-2 to TRBJ2-7; 7 bases fit TRBD1. J lost 3 bases, V lost 2 bases, and 7 bases had no gene match. The CDR3 sequence is 15 residues long. The germline CDR1 and CDR2 sequences are WSHSY and SAAADI. The CDR3 here is CASSETGVFGYEQYF. The CDR3 DNA reads as TGCGCCAGCAGTGAGACAGGGGTCTTCGGCTACGAGCAGTACTTC.

This rearrangement joins TRBV5-1 to TRBJ2-1; 13 bases line up with TRBD2. The V gene's germline CDR1 is SGHRS and CDR2 YFSETQ. This CDR3 comprises 16 residues. The ends lost 4 bases at V and 2 bases at J; junction bases unmatched: 3. CDR3 in amino acids: CASSQGLAGAYNEQFF. Written as DNA, the CDR3 is TGCGCCAGCAGCCAAGGACTAGCGGGGGCCTACAATGAGCAGTTCTTC. The full variable domain, with the rest looked up from reference TRBV5-1 and TRBJ2-1, is KAGVTQTPRYLIKTRGQQVTLSCSPISGHRSVSWYQQTPGQGLQFLFEYFSETQRNKGNFPGRFSGRQFSNSRSEMNVSTLELGDSALYLCASSQGLAGAYNEQFFGPGTRLTVL.

The CDR3 region has the DNA TGTGCCAGCAGCTCGCCACAGGATGGCTACACCTTC. Protein sequence: CASSSPQDGYTF. The chain employs TRBV5-6 and TRBJ1-2; tentative D call: TRBD1 (5 bases). This CDR3 has 12 residues. V gave up 3 bases and J gave up 6 bases, with 9 bases separating them. Germline loops: CDR1 SGHDT, CDR2 YYEEEE.

V is TRBV7-7 and J is TRBJ2-5, with 7 positions matching TRBD2. The CDR3 has 16 residues. Losses at the gene ends were 3 bases for V and 2 bases for J; bases not matched to a gene: 9. The germline V gene encodes CDR1 SSHAT and CDR2 FNYEAQ (reference sequence). The DNA for the CDR3 is TGTGCCAGCAGCTTCGGGGCGGGAGAGATTCAAGAGACCCAGTACTTC. Amino acids: CASSFGAGEIQETQYF.

This rearrangement joins TRBV10-1 to TRBJ2-5, with 8 bases aligning to TRBD2. Germline CDR1 is WNHNN and CDR2 is SYGVQD (reference sequence). J was trimmed by 3 bases and V by 10 bases; bases with no gene match: 7. The CDR3 covers 13 residues. The CDR3 nucleotides read TGCGCCACAAGAGCGGGAGAAAAAGAGACCCAGTACTTC. It encodes CATRAGEKETQYF.

This clone was recorded only once. The chain uses TRBV15 and TRBJ1-4; 10 nucleotides agree with TRBD1. CDR3 length equals 15 residues. Germline assignment: CDR1 LNHNV and CDR2 YYDKDF (reference sequence). V gave up 4 bases and J gave up 5 bases; unmatched junction bases: 4. CDR3 loop: CATSTLGQGNEKLFF. The DNA of the CDR3 is TGTGCCACCAGCACTCTGGGACAGGGGAATGAAAAACTGTTTTTT.

The J gene is TRBJ2-1, the V gene TRBV10-1; D uncertain. Per the germline V gene, CDR1 is WNHNN and CDR2 is SYGVQD (reference sequence). CDR3 length: 14 residues. V was trimmed by 6 bases and J by 3 bases, leaving 12 bases between them. Here the CDR3 DNA reads TGCGCCAGCAGCCAAGGCCAGCGCTACAATGAGCAGTTCTTC. Protein sequence: CASSQGQRYNEQFF.

V is TRBV24-1 and J is TRBJ1-6; D is perhaps TRBD1 (6 bases). The V and J ends lost 10 bases and 10 bases respectively, with 16 bases between them. This CDR3 contains 13 residues. CDR1 KGHDR and CDR2 SFDVKD come from the germline V gene. The CDR3 DNA follows: TGTGCCACTCAATCGACAGGTTTCTCACCCCTCCACTTT. It translates to CATQSTGFSPLHF.

The V call is TRBV7-2, the J call TRBJ1-2, with a possible D match to TRBD1 (5 bases). Germline CDR1 is SGHTA and CDR2 is FQGNSA. With 5 bases removed from V and 3 bases from J, the gap between germline ends came to 16 bases. The CDR3 consists of 15 residues. This CDR3 reads CASSKGGGMYYGYTF. CDR3 coding DNA: TGTGCCAGCAGCAAAGGTGGGGGGATGTACTATGGCTACACCTTC.

J is TRBJ2-7 and V is TRBV14, with TRBD1 identical over 10 bases. V lost 3 bases, J lost 2 bases, and 4 bases stayed unmatched. The CDR3 spans 15 residues. The germline V gene has CDR1 SGHDN and CDR2 FVKESK. CDR3 DNA: TGTGCCAGCAGCCAGGGGACAGGGGTCGCCTACGAGCAGTACTTC. Residues: CASSQGTGVAYEQYF.

The V and J genes are TRBV12-5 and TRBJ1-1, with 8 bases that match TRBD1. The V gene end was trimmed by 5 bases and the J gene end by 0 bases; junction bases not matched to a gene: 5. Germline values: CDR1 LGHNT, CDR2 FRNRAP. CDR3 length: 15 amino acids. The CDR3 bases are TGTGCTAGTGGTACCGGGGACAGGTTGAACACTGAAGCTTTCTTT. Its translation: CASGTGDRLNTEAFF.

The chain joins TRBV3-1 (or the pseudogene TRBV3-2) to TRBJ2-1; TRBD1 is a possible D gene (5 bases). Trimming pared 4 bases from V and 10 bases from J, leaving 11 bases between. This CDR3 has 12 residues. Per the germline V gene, CDR1 is LGHDT and CDR2 is YNNKEL (reference sequence). CDR3 region: CASSLQVDEQFF. Here the CDR3 DNA reads TGTGCCAGCAGCCTACAGGTAGACGAGCAGTTCTTC.

The chain is built from TRBV2 and TRBJ1-6; tentatively, D is TRBD1 (6 bases). CDR1 SNHLY and CDR2 FYNNEI come from the germline V gene. Trimming cost V 10 bases and J 9 bases, with 22 bases left between them. The CDR3 contains 15 residues. CDR3 in amino acids: CAINREERGRSPLHF. The CDR3 region has the DNA TGTGCCATAAACAGGGAAGAAAGGGGTCGTTCACCCCTCCACTTT.

This chain uses TRBV28 with TRBJ1-2; D unclear. The germline V and J ends were trimmed by 2 bases and 2 bases, with 9 bases remaining between them. The CDR3 runs 14 residues. The germline V gene encodes CDR1 MDHEN and CDR2 SYDVKM. CDR3 sequence reads: CASSLAGRNYGYTF. As DNA, the CDR3 is TGTGCCAGCAGTTTAGCGGGGAGAAACTATGGCTACACCTTC.

The chain uses TRBV18 and TRBJ2-3, with a tentative D call TRBD1 (5 bases). The V end was cut by 4 bases, the J end by 2 bases, with 16 bases between. The CDR3 covers 16 residues. CDR1 is KGHSH and CDR2 is LQKENI in the germline V gene. The CDR3: CASSRQGGPHTDTQYF. The CDR3 DNA sequence: TGTGCCAGCTCACGTCAGGGTGGCCCTCACACAGATACGCAGTATTTT.

This chain joins TRBV19 and TRBJ2-7; 9 bases are a match to TRBD1. The V and J ends lost 5 bases and 2 bases, in that order; junction bases with no gene match: 4. Per the germline V gene, CDR1 is LNHDA and CDR2 is SQIVND (reference sequence). CDR3 length equals 14 residues. CDR3 protein: CASSVGQGPYEQYF. CDR3 DNA: TGTGCCAGTAGTGTGGGACAGGGCCCCTACGAGCAGTACTTC.

V gene TRBV6-2 or TRBV6-3 combines with J gene TRBJ1-1, with D perhaps TRBD1 (6 bases). The CDR3 covers 16 residues. The V gene lost 2 bases and the J gene lost 4 bases, with 17 bases spanning the gap. CDR1 MNHEY and CDR2 SVGEGT come from the germline V gene. The CDR3: CASSYHPGQGPTEAFF. In DNA form, the CDR3 reads TGTGCCAGCAGTTACCATCCGGGCCAGGGGCCCACTGAAGCTTTCTTT.

This clone is a singleton in its sample. V is TRBV2 and J is TRBJ1-5, with D hard to call. Per germline, CDR1 SNHLY and CDR2 FYNNEI. V lost 4 bases, J lost 6 bases, and 13 bases lay in between. This CDR3 spans 14 amino acids. The CDR3 DNA reads as TGTGCCAGCAGTGGATGGGAGGGAAGTCAGCCCCAGCATTTT. Translated, it gives CASSGWEGSQPQHF.

On this clone itself: Sequence at one end of the junction differs from germline and may be a read error. This chain connects TRBV7-7 to TRBJ2-1, with 14 positions matching TRBD2. The CDR3 has 14 residues. Per germline, CDR1 SSHAT and CDR2 FNYEAQ (reference sequence). Here the CDR3 DNA reads TGTGCTAGCAGTCAAAGGACTAGCGGGGGGCAGCAGTTCTTC. Translation gives CASSQRTSGGQQFF.

The chain is built from TRBV3-1 (or the pseudogene TRBV3-2) and TRBJ1-1; D is possibly TRBD1 (5 bases). The V gene lost 0 bases and the J gene lost 9 bases, with 17 bases spanning the gap. The CDR3 runs 15 residues. The germline V gene encodes CDR1 LGHDT and CDR2 YNNKEL (reference sequence). CDR3: CASSQDRGRGNKAFF. The CDR3 DNA reads as TGTGCCAGCAGCCAAGATAGGGGTCGGGGGAATAAAGCTTTCTTT.